One sample yielded the 30 T cell receptor beta chains listed below, sequenced in a study of blood T cell repertoires in COVID-19. Clones were read by immunoSEQ multiplex PCR, and TCRdb kept only the in-frame ones, dropping some. Counted here are roughly 250,000 clones, approximately 88% occurring once; the ten biggest clones make up 0.95% to 1.5%. Sequences were obtained from PBMCs or T cells enriched from blood (not recorded which). Source of these receptors: a woman in her thirties or forties with acute COVID-19.

The chain combines TRBV9 with TRBJ2-3; 11 bases match TRBD2. Looked up from germline, CDR1 is SGDLS and CDR2 is YYNGEE. This CDR3 has 18 amino acids. Trimming at V came to 3 bases and at J to 5 bases, leaving 14 bases not matched to a gene. CDR3 sequence: CASSGGISGRAVGDTQYF. CDR3 DNA: TGTGCCAGCAGCGGAGGGATTAGCGGGAGGGCCGTGGGAGATACGCAGTATTTT.

The V call is TRBV3-1 (or the pseudogene TRBV3-2), the J call TRBJ1-2; no definite D call. Trimming took off 5 bases at V and 1 base at J, with 8 bases between the two ends. The germline V gene has CDR1 LGHDT and CDR2 YNNKEL (reference sequence). This CDR3 is 13 amino acids long. Here the CDR3 reads CASSGGSNYGYTF. DNA for the CDR3: TGTGCCAGCAGCGGCGGGAGTAACTATGGCTACACCTTC.

This chain connects TRBV5-4 to TRBJ2-2, with a tentative D call TRBD2 (6 bases). This CDR3 region has 16 residues. The V end lost 4 bases, the J end lost 5 bases, and 18 bases lay between the germline ends. In germline, CDR1 is SGHNT, CDR2 YYREEE (reference sequence). The CDR3 spells CASSHAGTRTTGELFF. Here the CDR3 DNA reads TGTGCCAGCAGCCATGCCGGGACTCGTACGACCGGGGAGCTGTTTTTT.

V gene TRBV20-1 combines with J gene TRBJ1-4; no firm D call. Germline CDR1 is DFQATT and CDR2 is SNEGSKA (reference sequence). V lost 3 bases and J 5 bases, leaving 4 bases between the germline ends. This CDR3 has 11 amino acids. CDR3 sequence reads: CSASTNEKLFF. CDR3 nucleotide sequence: TGCAGTGCTAGTACAAATGAAAAACTGTTTTTT.

The V call is TRBV21-1, the J call TRBJ2-7; TRBD2, the table's D call, was not compared with the DNA. TRBV21-1 corresponds to a pseudogene. This CDR3 is 18 amino acids long. For the CDR3, the DNA is TGTGCCAGCAGCAAGGCGTTGCGGGAGGCAATCATCTCCTACGAGCAGTACGTC. Translation: CASSKALREAIISYEQYV.

This chain links TRBV4-2 with TRBJ2-2; D is unclear. The CDR3 contains 16 residues. Trimming pared 4 bases from V and 2 bases from J, leaving 14 bases between. Germline lookup yields CDR1 LGHNA and CDR2 YNFKEQ. Here the CDR3 DNA reads TGTGCCAGCAGCCCCCGGTCAGGTGTTAACACCGGGGAGCTGTTTTTT. Protein product: CASSPRSGVNTGELFF.

The CDR3 nucleotides read TGTGCCATCAGTGAGTCGCCAGGGGGCGACTATGGCTACACCTTC. Translated, it gives CAISESPGGDYGYTF. V is TRBV10-3 and J is TRBJ1-2, with 8 bases lining up with TRBD1. The trim removed 0 bases at V and 3 bases at J, leaving 3 bases unmatched. CDR1 and CDR2 from the germline V gene are ENHRY and SYGVKD. This CDR3 is built from 15 residues.

The chain joins TRBV4-1 to TRBJ1-5, with D maybe TRBD1 (5 bases). Germline V gene lookup returns CDR1 MGHRA and CDR2 YSYEKL. V was shortened by 1 base and J by 2 bases, with 15 bases between the two germline ends. CDR3 size: 17 residues. CDR3 residues: CASSQGKAGWRNQPQHF. CDR3 nucleotide sequence: TGCGCCAGCAGCCAAGGTAAGGCAGGGTGGCGCAATCAGCCCCAGCATTTT.

The chain links TRBV3-1 (or the pseudogene TRBV3-2) to TRBJ1-2; D is possibly TRBD1 (6 bases). This CDR3 has 14 amino acids. V was cut by 2 bases and J by 5 bases, with 12 bases left in between. CDR1 LGHDT and CDR2 YNNKEL come from the germline V gene (reference sequence). CDR3 sequence reads: CASSQLTGNYGYTF. DNA for the CDR3: TGTGCCAGCAGCCAACTAACAGGGAATTATGGCTACACCTTC.

V gene TRBV2 combines with J gene TRBJ1-4, with D possibly matching TRBD1 (6 bases). Trimming removed 6 bases from V and 8 bases from J, with 16 bases in between. This CDR3 has 14 residues. Germline lookup yields CDR1 SNHLY and CDR2 FYNNEI. The CDR3 reads CASRTRGFDEKLFF. DNA of the CDR3: TGTGCCAGCAGGACCAGGGGTTTTGACGAAAAACTGTTTTTT.

This rearrangement joins TRBV11-2 to TRBJ2-7; a weak D match, TRBD1 (5 bases). Trimming took off 5 bases at V and 1 base at J, with 15 bases between the two ends. CDR1 and CDR2 from the germline V gene are SGHAT and FQNNGV. The CDR3 is 15 amino acids. CDR3 DNA: TGTGCCAGCAGCACACATTCCAGGGAATCCTACGAGCAGTACTTC. Translating it yields CASSTHSRESYEQYF.

This clone showed up just once. The V and J genes are TRBV5-1 and TRBJ2-7; possibly TRBD2 for D (5 bases). V was pared by 4 bases and J by 2 bases, with 16 bases between. Germline loops: CDR1 SGHRS, CDR2 YFSETQ. This CDR3 comprises 15 residues. The CDR3 nucleotides are TGCGCCAGCAGCCCAACTAGTGACATTCCCTACGAGCAGTACTTC. Amino acid sequence: CASSPTSDIPYEQYF.

This rearrangement joins TRBV11-2 to TRBJ1-2; no clear D. The CDR3 has 13 residues. Trimming stripped 4 bases from V and 4 bases from J, with 10 bases between. The V gene's germline CDR1 is SGHAT and CDR2 FQNNGV. The CDR3 is CASSYGERYGYTF. In DNA, the CDR3 is TGTGCCAGCAGCTACGGGGAGCGCTATGGCTACACCTTC.

J is TRBJ1-2 and V is TRBV7-2; 7 bases agree with TRBD1. The J segment lost 4 bases and the V segment lost 2 bases, leaving 7 bases of the junction unmatched. Germline V gene lookup returns CDR1 SGHTA and CDR2 FQGNSA. The CDR3 covers 15 residues. DNA for the CDR3: TGTGCCAGCAGCTTATTCCAGGGGGAAAGCTATGGCTACACCTTC. This codes for CASSLFQGESYGYTF.

This chain joins TRBV11-3 and TRBJ1-1; D gene unclear. Trimming took off 0 bases at V and 2 bases at J, with 7 bases between the two ends. The CDR3 consists of 14 residues. Per the germline V gene, CDR1 is SGHNT and CDR2 is YENEEA. CDR3 sequence reads: CASSLEQSNTEAFF. CDR3 bases: TGTGCCAGCAGCTTAGAGCAGTCCAACACTGAAGCTTTCTTT.

The chain uses TRBV24-1 and TRBJ1-1; D might be TRBD1 (5 bases). Germline CDR1 and CDR2: KGHDR and SFDVKD. V dropped 3 bases and J dropped 4 bases, with 11 bases sitting between them. The CDR3 is 14 amino acids. Here the CDR3 DNA reads TGTGCCACCAGTGATACTCGGGGGTCCACTGAAGCTTTCTTT. Its translation: CATSDTRGSTEAFF.

V and J are TRBV19 and TRBJ1-2; no definite D call. Trimming removed 1 base from V and 1 base from J, with 4 bases in between. This CDR3 is built from 13 residues. Germline V CDR1 and CDR2: LNHDA, SQIVND (reference sequence). The CDR3 sequence: CASSIAVNYGYTF. For the CDR3, the DNA is TGTGCCAGTAGTATAGCAGTTAACTATGGCTACACCTTC. Complete variable domain (other parts from reference TRBV19 and TRBJ1-2): DGGITQSPKYLFRKEGQNVTLSCEQNLNHDAMYWYRQDPGQGLRLIYYSQIVNDFQKGDIAEGYSVSREKKESFPLTVTSAQKNPTAFYLCASSIAVNYGYTFGSGTRLTVV.

The chain is built from TRBV21-1 and TRBJ2-7; the table's D call, TRBD1, was not checked against the DNA. TRBV21-1 is annotated as a pseudogene. The CDR3 covers 18 residues. As DNA, the CDR3 is TGTGCCAGCAGCGAAATCCCTTTGCGGGACAGGGGAACCTACGAGCAGTACTTC. Translation: CASSEIPLRDRGTYEQYF.

V usage is TRBV24-1 and J usage is TRBJ2-1; 10 bases align to TRBD2. Germline V gene lookup returns CDR1 KGHDR and CDR2 SFDVKD. The CDR3 spans 19 residues. Germline trimming cut 6 bases from V and 3 bases from J; bases unmatched to any gene: 16. The CDR3 is CATSSRGSGRVSLYNEQFF. The DNA of the CDR3 is TGTGCCACCAGTTCTCGTGGAAGCGGGAGGGTGTCGCTCTACAATGAGCAGTTCTTC.

The chain is built from TRBV19 and TRBJ1-2, with TRBD1 identical over 7 bases. Germline V CDR1 and CDR2: LNHDA, SQIVND (reference sequence). The trim removed 3 bases at V and 4 bases at J, leaving 14 bases unmatched. This CDR3 has 17 residues. CDR3 protein: CASSIYRDSDRSYGYTF. The DNA for the CDR3 is TGTGCCAGTAGTATCTACCGGGACAGCGACCGGAGCTATGGCTACACCTTC.

This chain uses TRBV30 with TRBJ2-2; 7 bases align to TRBD1. Germline assignment: CDR1 GTSNPN and CDR2 SVGIG (reference sequence). With 5 bases clipped from V and 1 base from J, the junction kept 1 base outside the gene matches. This CDR3 is built from 13 residues. CDR3 region: CAWGTVNTGELFF. Here the CDR3 DNA reads TGTGCCTGGGGGACAGTGAACACCGGGGAGCTGTTTTTT.

This rearrangement joins TRBV30 to TRBJ1-1, with TRBD1 as a possible D gene (6 bases). The CDR3 runs 13 residues. V was pared by 4 bases and J by 1 base, with 10 bases between. Germline-derived CDR1 and CDR2 are GTSNPN and SVGIG (reference sequence). The CDR3 region is CAWTRGANTEAFF. The CDR3 DNA is TGTGCCTGGACCAGGGGCGCGAACACTGAAGCTTTCTTT. The whole variable domain, filled in from reference TRBV30 and TRBJ1-1, reads SQTIHQWPATLVQPVGSPLSLECTVEGTSNPNLYWYRQAAGRGLQLLFYSVGIGQISSEVPQNLSASRPQDRQFILSSKKLLLSDSGFYLCAWTRGANTEAFFGQGTRLTVV.

The count of this clone is one. CDR3 amino acids: CASSGTPGTGANTEAFF. The CDR3 DNA is TGTGCCAGCAGTGGAACCCCCGGAACAGGGGCAAACACTGAAGCTTTCTTT. V and J are TRBV28 and TRBJ1-1; 7 bases agree with TRBD1. The V gene end was trimmed by 5 bases and the J gene end by 2 bases; junction bases not matched to a gene: 14. Germline values: CDR1 MDHEN, CDR2 SYDVKM. CDR3 length: 17 amino acids.

The chain is built from TRBV27 and TRBJ1-3; TRBD1 matches at 7 bases. After removal of 0 bases from V and 0 bases from J, the junction contained 17 bases not matched to a gene. The CDR3 consists of 21 residues. In germline, CDR1 is MNHEY, CDR2 SMNVEV (reference sequence). In DNA form, the CDR3 reads TGTGCCAGCAGTTTATCGTGGGTTAGGACAGGTGACAGCTACTCTGGAAACACCATATATTTT. It codes for CASSLSWVRTGDSYSGNTIYF.

The chain is built from TRBV14 and TRBJ2-2, with D possibly being TRBD2 (7 bases). There are 18 residues in the CDR3. CDR1 is SGHDN, CDR2 FVKESK, per germline. V was trimmed by 1 base and J by 0 bases, leaving 15 bases between them. The CDR3 coding sequence is TGTGCCAGCAGCCAAGCTTGGGGGCGGGAGTCGAACACCGGGGAGCTGTTTTTT. Its translation: CASSQAWGRESNTGELFF.

This clone was counted between two and nine times. The same CDR3 can be traced to other DNA sequences in this sample. The V call is TRBV27, the J call TRBJ1-5; weak D call: TRBD1 (6 bases). CDR3 length: 15 amino acids. Trimming stripped 4 bases from V and 2 bases from J, with 12 bases between. Germline CDR1 is MNHEY and CDR2 is SMNVEV (reference sequence). The CDR3 region is CASSWSGEGNQPQHF. Here the CDR3 DNA reads TGTGCCAGCAGTTGGTCAGGGGAAGGCAATCAGCCCCAGCATTTT.

This clone was seen only a few times. The genes are TRBV18 and TRBJ2-7; TRBD2 matches 8 bases. There are 17 residues in the CDR3. The germline CDR1 and CDR2 sequences are KGHSH and LQKENI. V was clipped by 6 bases and J by 3 bases; unmatched bases: 16. CDR3 DNA sequence: TGTGCCAGCTCTCCCACGGCGATACTAGCGGCAAACTACGAGCAGTACTTC. Its protein product is CASSPTAILAANYEQYF.

J is TRBJ1-4 and V is TRBV19, with a weak D call TRBD1 (5 bases). Germline CDR1 reads LNHDA; CDR2 reads SQIVND (reference sequence). The CDR3 totals 14 residues. V lost 3 bases to trimming and J lost 7 bases, with 12 bases between them. For the CDR3, the DNA is TGTGCCAGTAGTATGGAGGGACGGGTTGAAAAACTGTTTTTT. This codes for CASSMEGRVEKLFF.

This rearrangement joins TRBV19 to TRBJ2-5; 7 nucleotides agree with TRBD2. The CDR3 is 16 amino acids. The V gene end was trimmed by 5 bases and the J gene end by 0 bases; junction bases not matched to a gene: 9. CDR1 is LNHDA and CDR2 is SQIVND in the germline V gene (reference sequence). CDR3 amino acids: CASSGGVAEYQETQYF. In nucleotides, the CDR3 is TGTGCCAGTAGTGGGGGGGTAGCGGAGTACCAAGAGACCCAGTACTTC.

The V and J genes are TRBV6-5 and TRBJ1-2; 7 bases agree with TRBD1. The CDR3 has 14 residues. In germline, CDR1 is MNHEY, CDR2 SVGAGI. V trimming: 5 bases; J trimming: 3 bases; junction bases outside the gene matches: 6. The CDR3 coding sequence is TGTGCCAGCAGTCAACAGGGACAGTACTATGGCTACACCTTC. This sequence encodes CASSQQGQYYGYTF.